This TCR beta chain was identified during a study of blood T cells in healthy people across ages. General study results and limits: The long-lived group displayed more naive CD4+ cells, plus higher diversity, than the aged donors did.

Donors gave around 9.3 milliliters of peripheral blood apiece. V was trimmed by 1 base and J by 4 bases, leaving 7 bases between them. Per the germline V gene, CDR1 is ENHRY and CDR2 is SYGVKD. This CDR3 has 13 residues. This clonotype was seen repeatedly, ten times or more. Its antigen is as yet unknown. Through a sample-barcoded 5' primer and a J-beta primer mix, a second PCR was run for roughly 6 to 12 cycles. TCRdb used MiXCR to reprocess the 5' RACE reads, holding one entry per CDR3 protein. The data contain some 930,000 distinct CDR3 sequences, 25% to 30% of them seen just once; the ten biggest clones take up approximately 10%. The data were also submitted as part of a second study, on T cells of mothers and their children. That paper adds: Using around 1.6 ug per 15 ul, all extracted RNA underwent cDNA synthesis. Overlap in related mother-child pairs always slightly exceeded unrelated pairs, never significantly.

The chain is built from TRBV10-3 and TRBJ1-2, with D uncertain. The sequenced sample consisted of blood. The receptor comes from a woman between 35 and 50 years old in good health. The CDR3 coding sequence is TGTGCCATCAGTGAGTTGCCCCGCTATGGCTACACCTTC. It codes for CAISELPRYGYTF.